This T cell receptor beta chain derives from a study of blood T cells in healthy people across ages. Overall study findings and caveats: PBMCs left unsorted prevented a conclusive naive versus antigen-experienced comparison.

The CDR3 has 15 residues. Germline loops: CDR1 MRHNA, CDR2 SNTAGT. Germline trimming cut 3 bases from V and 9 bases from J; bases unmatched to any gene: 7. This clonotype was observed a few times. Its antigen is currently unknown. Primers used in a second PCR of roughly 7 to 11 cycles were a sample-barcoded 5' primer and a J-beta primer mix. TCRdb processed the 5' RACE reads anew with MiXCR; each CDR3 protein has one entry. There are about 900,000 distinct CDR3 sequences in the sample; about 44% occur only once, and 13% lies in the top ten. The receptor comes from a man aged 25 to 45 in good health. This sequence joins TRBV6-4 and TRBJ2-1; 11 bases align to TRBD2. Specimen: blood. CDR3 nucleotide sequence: TGTGCCAGCAGTGAATCCCTAGCGGGGGGTTCTGAGCAGTTCTTC. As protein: CASSESLAGGSEQFF.